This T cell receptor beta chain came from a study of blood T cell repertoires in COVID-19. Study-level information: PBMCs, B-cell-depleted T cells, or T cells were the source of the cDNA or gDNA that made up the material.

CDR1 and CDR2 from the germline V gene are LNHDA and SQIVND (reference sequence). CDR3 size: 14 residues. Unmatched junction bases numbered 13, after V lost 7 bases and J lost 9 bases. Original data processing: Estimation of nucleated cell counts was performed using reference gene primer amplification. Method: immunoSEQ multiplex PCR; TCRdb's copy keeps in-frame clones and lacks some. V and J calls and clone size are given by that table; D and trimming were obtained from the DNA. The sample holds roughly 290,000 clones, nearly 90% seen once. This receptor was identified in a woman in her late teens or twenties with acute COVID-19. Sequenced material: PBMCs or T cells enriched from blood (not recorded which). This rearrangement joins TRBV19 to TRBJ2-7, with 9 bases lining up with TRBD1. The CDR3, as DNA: TGTGCCAGTACGAAGCGCCCGGGACAGGGCGGGCAGTACTTC. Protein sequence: CASTKRPGQGGQYF.